This T cell receptor (beta chain) derives from a study of blood T cell repertoires in COVID-19. The repertoire was sequenced with immunoSEQ multiplex PCR; TCRdb's copy has only in-frame clones and lacks some. The data hold approximately 200,000 clones, with 65% to 85% observed a single time. Enrolled through a virtual design, the participants were between about 18 and 100 years of age and came from about two dozen US areas. Germline assignment: CDR1 SGHTA and CDR2 FQGTGA. Trimming cost V 5 bases and J 2 bases; bases outside gene matches: 10. This CDR3 is 16 amino acids long. The chain employs TRBV7-3 and TRBJ2-3; the match to TRBD2 covers 7 bases. The sequencing input was PBMCs or T cells enriched from blood (not recorded which). The TCR comes from a woman between 35 and 50 years old with acute COVID-19. This chain's CDR3 is CASSPRVGTNTDTQYF. CDR3 DNA sequence: TGTGCCAGCAGCCCGAGGGTCGGGACTAACACAGATACGCAGTATTTT.